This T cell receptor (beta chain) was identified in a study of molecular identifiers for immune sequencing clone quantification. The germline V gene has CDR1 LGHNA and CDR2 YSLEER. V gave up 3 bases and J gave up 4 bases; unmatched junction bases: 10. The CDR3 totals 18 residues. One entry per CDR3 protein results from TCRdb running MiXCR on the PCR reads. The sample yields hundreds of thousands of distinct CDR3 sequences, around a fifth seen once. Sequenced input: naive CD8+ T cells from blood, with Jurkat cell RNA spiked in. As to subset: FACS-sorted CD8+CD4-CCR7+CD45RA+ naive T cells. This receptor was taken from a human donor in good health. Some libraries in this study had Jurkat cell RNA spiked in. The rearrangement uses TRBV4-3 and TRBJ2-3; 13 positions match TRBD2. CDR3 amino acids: CASSQDPTSGGAPDTQYF. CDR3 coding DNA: TGCGCCAGCAGCCAGGACCCTACTAGCGGGGGGGCCCCAGATACGCAGTATTTT.